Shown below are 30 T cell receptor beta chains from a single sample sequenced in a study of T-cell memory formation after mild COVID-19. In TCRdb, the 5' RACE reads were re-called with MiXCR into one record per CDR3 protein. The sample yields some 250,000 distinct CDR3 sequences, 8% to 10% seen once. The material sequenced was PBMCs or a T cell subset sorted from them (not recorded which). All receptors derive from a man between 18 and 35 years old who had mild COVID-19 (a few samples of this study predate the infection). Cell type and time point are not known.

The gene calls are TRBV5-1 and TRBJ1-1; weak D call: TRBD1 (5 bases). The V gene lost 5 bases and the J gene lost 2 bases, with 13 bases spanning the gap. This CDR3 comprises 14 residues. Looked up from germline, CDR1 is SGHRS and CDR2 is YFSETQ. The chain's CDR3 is CASRLRGANTEAFF. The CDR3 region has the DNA TGCGCCAGCAGGCTCAGAGGGGCTAACACTGAAGCTTTCTTT.

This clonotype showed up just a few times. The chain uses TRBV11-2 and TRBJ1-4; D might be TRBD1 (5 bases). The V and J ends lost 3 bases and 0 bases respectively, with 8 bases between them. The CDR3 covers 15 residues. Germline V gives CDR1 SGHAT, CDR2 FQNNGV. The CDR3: CASSLRGATNEKLFF. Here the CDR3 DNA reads TGTGCCAGCAGCTTGAGGGGTGCAACTAATGAAAAACTGTTTTTT.

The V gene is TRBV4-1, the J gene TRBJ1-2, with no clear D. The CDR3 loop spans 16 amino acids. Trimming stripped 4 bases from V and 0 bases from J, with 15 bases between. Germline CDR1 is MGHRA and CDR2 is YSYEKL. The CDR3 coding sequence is TGCGCCAGCAGCCTAAGAGACACGTCAGCTAACTATGGCTACACCTTC. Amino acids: CASSLRDTSANYGYTF.

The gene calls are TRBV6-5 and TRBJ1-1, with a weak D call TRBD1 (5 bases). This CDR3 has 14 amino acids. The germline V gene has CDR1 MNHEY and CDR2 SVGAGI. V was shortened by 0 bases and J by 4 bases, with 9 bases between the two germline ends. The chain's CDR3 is CASSYSGAGTEAFF. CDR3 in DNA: TGTGCCAGCAGTTACTCAGGGGCGGGCACTGAAGCTTTCTTT.

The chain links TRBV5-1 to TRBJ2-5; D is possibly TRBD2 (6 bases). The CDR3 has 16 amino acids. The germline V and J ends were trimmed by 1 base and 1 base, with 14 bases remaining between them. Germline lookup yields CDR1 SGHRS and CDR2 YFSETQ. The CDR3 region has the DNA TGCGCCAGCAGCTTGATTGCTAGGACTATCCAAGAGACCCAGTACTTC. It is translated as CASSLIARTIQETQYF.

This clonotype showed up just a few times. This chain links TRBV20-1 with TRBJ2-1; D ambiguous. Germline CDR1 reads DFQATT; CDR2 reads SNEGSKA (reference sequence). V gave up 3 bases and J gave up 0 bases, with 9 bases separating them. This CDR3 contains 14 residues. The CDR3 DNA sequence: TGCAGTGCTAGGTTGCCGAGCTCCTACAATGAGCAGTTCTTC. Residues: CSARLPSSYNEQFF.

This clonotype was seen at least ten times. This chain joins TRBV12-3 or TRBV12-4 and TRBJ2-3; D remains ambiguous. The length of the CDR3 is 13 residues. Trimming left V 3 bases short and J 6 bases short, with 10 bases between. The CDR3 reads CASSFGVLDTQYF. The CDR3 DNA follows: TGTGCCAGCAGTTTTGGGGTGTTGGATACGCAGTATTTT.

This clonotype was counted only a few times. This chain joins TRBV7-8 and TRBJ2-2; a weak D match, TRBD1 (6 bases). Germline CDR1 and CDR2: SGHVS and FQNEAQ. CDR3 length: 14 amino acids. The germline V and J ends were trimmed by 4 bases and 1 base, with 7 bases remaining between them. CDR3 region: CASSSQGNTGELFF. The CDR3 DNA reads TGTGCCAGCAGCTCACAGGGGAACACCGGGGAGCTGTTTTTT. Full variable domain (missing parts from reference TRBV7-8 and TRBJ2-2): GAGVSQSPRYKVAKRGQDVALRCDPISGHVSLFWYQQALGQGPEFLTYFQNEAQLDKSGLPSDRFFAERPEGSVSTLKIQRTQQEDSAVYLCASSSQGNTGELFFGEGSRLTVL.

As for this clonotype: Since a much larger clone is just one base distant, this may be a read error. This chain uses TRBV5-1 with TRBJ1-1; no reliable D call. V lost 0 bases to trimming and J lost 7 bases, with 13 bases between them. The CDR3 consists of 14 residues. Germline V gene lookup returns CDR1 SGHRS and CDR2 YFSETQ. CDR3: CASSLEVVGNEAFF. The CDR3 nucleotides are TGCGCCAGCAGCTTGGAGGTGGTAGGGAATGAAGCTTTCTTT.

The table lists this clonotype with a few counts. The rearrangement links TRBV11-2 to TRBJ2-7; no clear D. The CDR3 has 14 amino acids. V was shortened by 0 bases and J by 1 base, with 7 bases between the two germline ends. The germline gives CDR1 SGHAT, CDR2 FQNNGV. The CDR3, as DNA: TGTGCCAGCAGCTTAGAATACGGGTCCTACGAGCAGTACGTC. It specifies CASSLEYGSYEQYV.

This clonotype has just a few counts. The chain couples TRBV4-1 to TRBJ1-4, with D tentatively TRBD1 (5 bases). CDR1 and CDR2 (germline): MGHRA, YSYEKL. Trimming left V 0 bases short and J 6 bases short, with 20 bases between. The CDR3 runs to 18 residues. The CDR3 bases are TGCGCCAGCAGCCAAGAGTCGGCAGCGAGCCTAGGGGATGAAAAACTGTTTTTT. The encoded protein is CASSQESAASLGDEKLFF.

The CDR3: CASSWGTGDGYTF. In DNA, the CDR3 is TGCGCCAGCAGCTGGGGGACAGGCGATGGCTACACCTTC. The chain combines TRBV5-1 with TRBJ1-2; 8 bases align to TRBD1. Germline lookup yields CDR1 SGHRS and CDR2 YFSETQ. V lost 3 bases to trimming and J lost 6 bases; unmatched junction nucleotides: 4. The CDR3 loop spans 13 amino acids. The variable domain in full, with the rest retrieved from reference TRBV5-1 and TRBJ1-2, is KAGVTQTPRYLIKTRGQQVTLSCSPISGHRSVSWYQQTPGQGLQFLFEYFSETQRNKGNFPGRFSGRQFSNSRSEMNVSTLELGDSALYLCASSWGTGDGYTFGSGTRLTVV.

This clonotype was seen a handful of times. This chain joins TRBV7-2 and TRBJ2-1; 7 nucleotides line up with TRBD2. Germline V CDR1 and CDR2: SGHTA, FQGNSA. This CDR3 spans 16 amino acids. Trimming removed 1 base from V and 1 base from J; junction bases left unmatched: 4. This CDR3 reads CASSLDLAVSYNEQFF. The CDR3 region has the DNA TGTGCCAGCAGCTTAGATCTAGCGGTTTCCTACAATGAGCAGTTCTTC.

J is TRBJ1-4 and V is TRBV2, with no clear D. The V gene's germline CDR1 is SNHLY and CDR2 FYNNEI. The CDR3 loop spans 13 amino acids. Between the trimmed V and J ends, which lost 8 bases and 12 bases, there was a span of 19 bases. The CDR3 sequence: CASADNGGLELFF. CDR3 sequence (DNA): TGTGCCAGCGCTGACAACGGAGGACTGGAACTGTTTTTT.

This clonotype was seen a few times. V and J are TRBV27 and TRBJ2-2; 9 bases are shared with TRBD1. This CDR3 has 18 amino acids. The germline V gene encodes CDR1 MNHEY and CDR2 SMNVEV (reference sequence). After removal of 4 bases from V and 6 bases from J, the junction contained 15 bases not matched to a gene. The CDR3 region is CASSSRGIRDRVSGELFF. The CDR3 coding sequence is TGTGCCAGCAGTTCCAGGGGGATCCGGGACAGGGTATCCGGGGAGCTGTTTTTT.

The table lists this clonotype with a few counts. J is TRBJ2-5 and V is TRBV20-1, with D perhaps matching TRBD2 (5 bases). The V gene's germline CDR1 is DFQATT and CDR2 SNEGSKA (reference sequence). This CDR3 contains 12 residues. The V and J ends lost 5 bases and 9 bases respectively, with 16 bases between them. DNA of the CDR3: TGCAGTGCTCGGGATGCACGGTCGGCCCAGTACTTC. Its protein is CSARDARSAQYF.

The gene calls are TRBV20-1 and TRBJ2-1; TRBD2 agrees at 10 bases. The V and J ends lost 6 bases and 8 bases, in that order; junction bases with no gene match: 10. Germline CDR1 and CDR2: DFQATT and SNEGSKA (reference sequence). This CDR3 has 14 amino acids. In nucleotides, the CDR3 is TGCAGTGCAGCCCGGCCTAGCGGGGGCTATGAGCAGTTCTTC. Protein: CSAARPSGGYEQFF.

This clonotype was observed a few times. CDR3 region: CASSSWDSGGGETQYF. The CDR3 DNA reads TGTGCCAGCAGCTCCTGGGATAGCGGGGGGGGAGAGACCCAGTACTTC. The V and J genes are TRBV11-2 and TRBJ2-5; 11 bases match TRBD2. Germline loops: CDR1 SGHAT, CDR2 FQNNGV. The CDR3 has 16 residues. The J segment lost 4 bases and the V segment lost 4 bases, leaving 8 bases of the junction unmatched.

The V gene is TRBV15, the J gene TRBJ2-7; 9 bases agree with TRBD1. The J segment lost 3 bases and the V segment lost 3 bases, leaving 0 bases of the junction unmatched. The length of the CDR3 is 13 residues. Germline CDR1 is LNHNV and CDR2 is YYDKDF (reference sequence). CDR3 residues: CATSRDRGYEQYF. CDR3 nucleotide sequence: TGTGCCACCAGCAGGGACAGGGGCTACGAGCAGTACTTC.

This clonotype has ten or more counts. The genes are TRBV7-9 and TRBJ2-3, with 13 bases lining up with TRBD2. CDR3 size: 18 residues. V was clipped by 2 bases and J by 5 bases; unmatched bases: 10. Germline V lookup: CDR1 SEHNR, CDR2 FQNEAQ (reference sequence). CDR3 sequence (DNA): TGTGCCAGCAGCTTACCTCCGGGACTAGCGGGGAAGGGAGATACGCAGTATTTT. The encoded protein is CASSLPPGLAGKGDTQYF.

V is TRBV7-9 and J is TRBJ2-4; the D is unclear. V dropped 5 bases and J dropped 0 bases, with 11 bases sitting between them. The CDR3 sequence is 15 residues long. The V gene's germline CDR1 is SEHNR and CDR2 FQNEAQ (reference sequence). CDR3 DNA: TGTGCCAGCAGCCCGGATTTTTTAGCCAAAAACATTCAGTACTTC. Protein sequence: CASSPDFLAKNIQYF.

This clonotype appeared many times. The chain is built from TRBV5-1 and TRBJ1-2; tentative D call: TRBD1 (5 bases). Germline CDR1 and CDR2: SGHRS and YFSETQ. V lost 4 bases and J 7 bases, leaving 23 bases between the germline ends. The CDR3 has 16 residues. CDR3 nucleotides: TGCGCCAGCAGCCGGGGAGACCGCGACAGAGCCGGTGGCTACACCTTC. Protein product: CASSRGDRDRAGGYTF.

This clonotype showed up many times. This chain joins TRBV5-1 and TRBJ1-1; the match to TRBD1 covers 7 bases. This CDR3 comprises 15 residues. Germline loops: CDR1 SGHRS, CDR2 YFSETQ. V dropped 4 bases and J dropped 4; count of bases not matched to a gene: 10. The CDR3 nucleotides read TGCGCCAGCAGCCCATCCACAGGGGATGTCACTGAAGCTTTCTTT. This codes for CASSPSTGDVTEAFF.

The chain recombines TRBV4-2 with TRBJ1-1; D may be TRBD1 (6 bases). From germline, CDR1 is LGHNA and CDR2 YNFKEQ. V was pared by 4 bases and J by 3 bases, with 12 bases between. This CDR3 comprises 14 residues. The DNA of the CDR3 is TGTGCCAGCAGCCCGTTACAGGGATACACTGAAGCTTTCTTT. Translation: CASSPLQGYTEAFF.

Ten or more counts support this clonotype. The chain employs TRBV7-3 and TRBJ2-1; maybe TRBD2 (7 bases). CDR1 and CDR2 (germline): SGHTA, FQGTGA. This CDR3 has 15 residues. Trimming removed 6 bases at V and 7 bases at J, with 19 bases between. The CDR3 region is CASSRDGGPGNEQFF. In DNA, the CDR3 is TGTGCCAGCAGTCGTGACGGGGGGCCCGGGAATGAGCAGTTCTTC.

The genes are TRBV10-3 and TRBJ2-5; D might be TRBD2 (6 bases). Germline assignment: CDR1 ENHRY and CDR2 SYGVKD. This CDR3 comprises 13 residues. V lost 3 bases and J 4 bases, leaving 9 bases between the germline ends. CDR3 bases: TGTGCCATCAGTGACGGGGGTAGAGAGACCCAGTACTTC. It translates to CAISDGGRETQYF.

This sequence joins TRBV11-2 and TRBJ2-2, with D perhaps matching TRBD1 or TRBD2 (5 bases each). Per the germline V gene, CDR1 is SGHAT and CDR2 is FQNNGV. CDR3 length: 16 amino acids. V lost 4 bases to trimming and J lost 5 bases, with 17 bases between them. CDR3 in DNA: TGTGCCAGCAGCTCGGGGACGGCTCTGATAACCGGGGAGCTGTTTTTT. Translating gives CASSSGTALITGELFF.

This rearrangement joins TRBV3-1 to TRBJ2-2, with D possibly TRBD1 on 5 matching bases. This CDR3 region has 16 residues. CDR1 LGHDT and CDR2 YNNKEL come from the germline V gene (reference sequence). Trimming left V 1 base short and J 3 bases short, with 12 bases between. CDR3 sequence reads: CASSQAWGTDTGELFF. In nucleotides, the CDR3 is TGTGCCAGCAGCCAAGCGTGGGGCACGGACACCGGGGAGCTGTTTTTT. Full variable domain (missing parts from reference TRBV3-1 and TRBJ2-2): DTAVSQTPKYLVTQMGNDKSIKCEQNLGHDTMYWYKQDSKKFLKIMFSYNNKELIINETVPNRFSPKSPDKAHLNLHINSLELGDSAVYFCASSQAWGTDTGELFFGEGSRLTVL.

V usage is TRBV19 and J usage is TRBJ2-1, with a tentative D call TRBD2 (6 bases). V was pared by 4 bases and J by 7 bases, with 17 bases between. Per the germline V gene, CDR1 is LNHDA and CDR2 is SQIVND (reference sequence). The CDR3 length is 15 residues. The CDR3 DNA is TGTGCCAGTAGTAGCTCGGCTAGCGTCTTTAATGAGCAGTTCTTC. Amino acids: CASSSSASVFNEQFF.

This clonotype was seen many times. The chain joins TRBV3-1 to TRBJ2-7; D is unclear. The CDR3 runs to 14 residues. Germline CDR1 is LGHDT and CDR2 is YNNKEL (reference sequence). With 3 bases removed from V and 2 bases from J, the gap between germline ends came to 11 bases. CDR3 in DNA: TGTGCCAGCAGCCAGGTTCGTCGACCCTACGAGCAGTACTTC. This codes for CASSQVRRPYEQYF.